A selection of T cell receptor beta chains follows, all from one sample in a study of OX40 agonist ivuxolimab in advanced cancers. The protocol was immunoSEQ multiplex PCR, while the TCRdb copy is restricted to in-frame clones and leaves out a portion. The sample comprises 30,000 or so clones, roughly 83% of which are singletons, and 15% rests with the top ten. The specimen was CD4+ or CD8+ T cells sorted from blood, collected in a trial of the OX40 agonist ivuxolimab. These TCRs come from an adult with an advanced solid tumor such as melanoma, head and neck, liver or kidney cancer. The conserved cysteine and the conserved F or W are not part of the CDR3 here.

cdr3_aa	v_call	j_call
ASSQGTGSSNQPQH	TRBV4-1	TRBJ1-5
SVETPGTGEIWDTEAF	TRBV29-1	TRBJ1-1
ASTGTHAAYEQY	TRBV5-1	TRBJ2-7
ASSLAGEAF	TRBV7-9	TRBJ1-1
ASSFRGQNTGELF	TRBV28	TRBJ2-2
ASRSTGSDNSPLH	TRBV5-4	TRBJ1-6
ASSQVDLGDTEAF	TRBV14	TRBJ1-1
ASSQDRQSTEAF	TRBV4-1	TRBJ1-1
ASTKTGDGYT	TRBV6-6	TRBJ1-2
SVDGGAYEQY	TRBV29-1	TRBJ2-7
ASSHLGEKLF	TRBV18	TRBJ1-4
SVDGQVVYNEQF	TRBV29-1	TRBJ2-1
ASRRGDGSSYEQY	TRBV6-1	TRBJ2-7
ASSLEMVLAAYTGELF	TRBV7-8	TRBJ2-2
ASSYSGGEETQY	TRBV6-5	TRBJ2-5
ASSLHFGSEQF	TRBV6-4	TRBJ2-1
ASSEQTGTEAF	TRBV25-1	TRBJ1-1